Given below is one T cell receptor beta chain in context. No antigen is known for it. The data belong to a study of T cell clones after liver transplantation. On the study more broadly: Apart from a few HCV-positive recipients, transplants were for non-autoimmune, non-viral reasons. Standard immunosuppression, with no induction, continued until 12-24 months after transplant. Study outcomes and limitations: Small, mixed patient groups and varying post-transplant times limit these conclusions.

The method was immunoSEQ multiplex PCR; TCRdb's version includes in-frame clones alone and lacks a portion of them. The sample shows more than 65,000 clones, about 92% of them seen only once. Germline V CDR1 and CDR2: SNHLY, FYNNEI. This CDR3 is built from 16 residues. V dropped 4 bases and J dropped 0 bases, with 14 bases sitting between them. This TCR was recovered from a human donor who received a liver transplant. The chain joins TRBV2 to TRBJ2-3, with D possibly being TRBD2 (6 bases). The sample in question was CD4+ T cells from blood, obtained before liver transplant. The CDR3 sequence is CASSGPGRSSTDTQYF. The CDR3 DNA sequence: TGTGCCAGCAGTGGCCCGGGGAGGTCTAGCACAGATACGCAGTATTTT.